This passage covers 27 T cell receptor beta chains from one sample sequenced in a study of T cell changes during pregnancy in multiple sclerosis. This table comes from immunoSEQ multiplex PCR, and its TCRdb copy is limited to in-frame clones, with some not included. Here the sample spans 95,000 to 100,000 clones, about 90% being singletons. The sample in question was peripheral blood, obtained after pregnancy. The receptors shown here come from a female donor in good health, enrolled as a control in a pregnancy study.

V gene TRBV5-6 combines with J gene TRBJ2-2, with TRBD1 matching over 8 bases. V lost 2 bases, J lost 8 bases, and 11 bases stayed unmatched. CDR1 is SGHDT and CDR2 is YYEEEE in the germline V gene. CDR3 length: 16 amino acids. The CDR3 DNA sequence: TGTGCCAGCAGCTTTCGAGGACAGGGATTGATAGGGGAGCTGTTTTTT. Translation: CASSFRGQGLIGELFF.

The chain is built from TRBV27 and TRBJ2-7; a weak D match, TRBD1 (6 bases). Germline V gives CDR1 MNHEY, CDR2 SMNVEV (reference sequence). The germline V and J ends were trimmed by 3 bases and 3 bases, with 12 bases remaining between them. The CDR3 runs 14 residues. CDR3 in DNA: TGTGCCAGCAGTTTGGGGACATCGTACTACGAGCAGTACTTC. Translation: CASSLGTSYYEQYF.

This chain links TRBV9 with TRBJ2-7; the match to TRBD2 covers 8 bases. CDR1 SGDLS and CDR2 YYNGEE come from the germline V gene. The CDR3 is 14 residues long. V dropped 4 bases and J dropped 6; count of bases not matched to a gene: 9. The CDR3 sequence is CASSSVSGRREQYF. CDR3 nucleotide sequence: TGTGCCAGCAGCTCGGTCAGCGGGAGACGCGAGCAGTACTTC.

Here the CDR3 reads CASSSGTSGPKQYF. The CDR3 nucleotides are TGTGCCAGCAGCTCCGGGACTAGCGGGCCTAAGCAGTACTTC. This chain uses TRBV13 with TRBJ2-7, with 12 bases that match TRBD2. The V gene end was trimmed by 4 bases and the J gene end by 8 bases; junction bases not matched to a gene: 6. Germline CDR1 is PRHDT and CDR2 is FYEKMQ (reference sequence). The CDR3 has 14 residues. The entire variable domain, with the rest obtained from reference TRBV13 and TRBJ2-7, is as follows: AAGVIQSPRHLIKEKRETATLKCYPIPRHDTVYWYQQGPGQDPQFLISFYEKMQSDKGSIPDRFSAQQFSDYHSELNMSSLELGDSALYFCASSSGTSGPKQYFGPGTRLTVT.

The rearrangement links TRBV19 to TRBJ2-7; a weak D match, TRBD1 (6 bases). This CDR3 is 13 amino acids long. Trimming removed 5 bases from V and 6 bases from J, with 14 bases in between. CDR1 and CDR2 from the germline V gene are LNHDA and SQIVND (reference sequence). The DNA for the CDR3 is TGTGCCAGTAGTCTTACAGGGTCCAGCGAGCAGTACTTC. Its translation: CASSLTGSSEQYF.

The rearrangement joins TRBV19 to TRBJ1-5; no reliable D call. V was pared by 10 bases and J by 4 bases, with 20 bases between. The CDR3 covers 15 residues. CDR1 and CDR2 from the germline V gene are LNHDA and SQIVND (reference sequence). The DNA for the CDR3 is TGTGCCACCACCGTAACAGCCAACGTTAATCAGCCCCAGCATTTT. Amino acids: CATTVTANVNQPQHF. The complete variable domain, with remaining parts taken from reference TRBV19 and TRBJ1-5, reads DGGITQSPKYLFRKEGQNVTLSCEQNLNHDAMYWYRQDPGQGLRLIYYSQIVNDFQKGDIAEGYSVSREKKESFPLTVTSAQKNPTAFYLCATTVTANVNQPQHFGDGTRLSIL.

The DNA of the CDR3 is TGTGCCAGCAGCCAAGGGGAGGATCCGTATGGCTACACCTTC. This codes for CASSQGEDPYGYTF. The chain is built from TRBV4-2 and TRBJ1-2; no firm D call. From germline, CDR1 is LGHNA and CDR2 YNFKEQ. The CDR3 is 14 residues long. The V end lost 1 base, the J end lost 5 bases, and 11 bases lay between the germline ends.

This clone was observed a handful of times. The chain combines TRBV30 with TRBJ1-1; D gene ambiguous. V was shortened by 4 bases and J by 5 bases, with 8 bases between the two germline ends. Germline CDR1 GTSNPN, CDR2 SVGIG (reference sequence). The CDR3 has 11 amino acids. CDR3 sequence (DNA): TGTGCCTGGACCCCACGGACTGAAGCTTTCTTT. It yields the protein CAWTPRTEAFF. The whole variable domain, filled in from reference TRBV30 and TRBJ1-1, reads SQTIHQWPATLVQPVGSPLSLECTVEGTSNPNLYWYRQAAGRGLQLLFYSVGIGQISSEVPQNLSASRPQDRQFILSSKKLLLSDSGFYLCAWTPRTEAFFGQGTRLTVV.

The CDR3: CARRVGAGGYGYTF. The CDR3, as DNA: TGTGCCAGACGCGTGGGGGCAGGGGGCTATGGCTACACCTTC. The chain uses TRBV30 and TRBJ1-2; 7 positions match TRBD1. Germline V gene data show CDR1 as GTSNPN and CDR2 as SVGIG (reference sequence). V dropped 8 bases and J dropped 4; count of bases not matched to a gene: 13. CDR3 size: 14 residues.

V and J are TRBV23-1 and TRBJ2-7; TRBD1 is a possible D gene (6 bases). TRBV23-1 is sorted into the ORF group, with uncertain function. This CDR3 contains 14 residues. Trimming cost V 4 bases and J 2 bases, with 12 bases left between them. This chain's CDR3 is CASSRQATTYEQYF. For the CDR3, the DNA is TGCGCCAGCAGTCGACAGGCCACCACCTACGAGCAGTACTTC.

CDR3 sequence: CASSPLSGPAGQFF. The CDR3 region has the DNA TGCGCCAGCAGCCCCCTCTCCGGCCCCGCGGGGCAGTTCTTC. The chain links TRBV4-1 to TRBJ2-1; a possible D gene is TRBD2 (5 bases). The CDR3 is 14 amino acids. Germline V gene data show CDR1 as MGHRA and CDR2 as YSYEKL. Trimming took 4 bases from V and 12 from J, leaving 19 bases between them.

The V call is TRBV19, the J call TRBJ2-7; TRBD1 agrees at 12 bases. V lost 5 bases and J lost 6; bases outside the gene matches: 5. This CDR3 contains 14 residues. The germline V gene has CDR1 LNHDA and CDR2 SQIVND (reference sequence). CDR3 sequence reads: CASSPGQGAGEQYF. CDR3 nucleotides: TGTGCCAGTAGTCCGGGACAGGGGGCTGGCGAGCAGTACTTC.

The chain has TRBV6-1 and TRBJ1-4; 9 bases align to TRBD1. This CDR3 has 14 amino acids. Germline CDR1 and CDR2: MNHNS and SASEGT. After removal of 6 bases from V and 6 bases from J, the junction contained 5 bases not matched to a gene. DNA of the CDR3: TGTGCCAGCAGAAAGGGGGACAGGGATGAAAAACTGTTTTTT. Translation gives CASRKGDRDEKLFF.

The chain recombines TRBV28 with TRBJ1-1; 8 positions agree with TRBD1. Per the germline V gene, CDR1 is MDHEN and CDR2 is SYDVKM. The CDR3 has 15 amino acids. Trimming cost V 3 bases and J 2 bases; bases outside gene matches: 5. The DNA for the CDR3 is TGTGCCAGCAGTTTGGCGGACAGGGCAAACACTGAAGCTTTCTTT. Its protein product is CASSLADRANTEAFF. The full variable domain, with the rest looked up from reference TRBV28 and TRBJ1-1, is DVKVTQSSRYLVKRTGEKVFLECVQDMDHENMFWYRQDPGLGLRLIYFSYDVKMKEKGDIPEGYSVSREKKERFSLILESASTNQTSMYLCASSLADRANTEAFFGQGTRLTVV.

The chain links TRBV7-9 to TRBJ1-2; 7 nucleotides line up with TRBD1. The CDR3 contains 17 residues. The V segment lost 0 bases and the J segment 2 bases; nucleotides outside the gene matches: 9. Looked up from germline, CDR1 is SEHNR and CDR2 is FQNEAQ (reference sequence). The CDR3 region has the DNA TGTGCCAGCAGCTTAGCCAAAGGACAGGTTGGAAACTATGGCTACACCTTC. It yields the protein CASSLAKGQVGNYGYTF.

The rearrangement joins TRBV30 to TRBJ2-2, with a tentative D call TRBD1 (6 bases). Germline CDR1 is GTSNPN and CDR2 is SVGIG (reference sequence). The CDR3 is 13 amino acids. Trimming left V 3 bases short and J 1 base short, with 6 bases between. The DNA for the CDR3 is TGTGCCTGGAGACAGGGGAACACCGGGGAGCTGTTTTTT. It is translated as CAWRQGNTGELFF.

This chain links TRBV5-1 with TRBJ2-1, with 13 positions matching TRBD2. The trim removed 0 bases at V and 1 base at J, leaving 7 bases unmatched. The CDR3 runs 19 residues. The germline gives CDR1 SGHRS, CDR2 YFSETQ. The CDR3: CASSLAGLAGVLSYNEQFF. The CDR3 coding sequence is TGCGCCAGCAGCTTGGCAGGACTAGCGGGGGTGCTATCCTACAATGAGCAGTTCTTC.

This chain uses TRBV7-9 with TRBJ2-5; TRBD2 matches at 12 bases. The germline V gene has CDR1 SEHNR and CDR2 FQNEAQ (reference sequence). Trimming cost V 2 bases and J 5 bases; bases outside gene matches: 6. The CDR3 consists of 16 residues. Here the CDR3 DNA reads TGTGCCAGCAGCTTATTGACTAGCGGGGGCCGGGAGACCCAGTACTTC. Its translation is CASSLLTSGGRETQYF.

The chain recombines TRBV18 with TRBJ1-4, with no clear D. The germline CDR1 and CDR2 sequences are KGHSH and LQKENI. The CDR3 length is 14 residues. Trimming stripped 3 bases from V and 8 bases from J, with 13 bases between. The CDR3: CASSPRQNVEKLFF. Here the CDR3 DNA reads TGTGCCAGCTCACCCAGGCAGAATGTAGAAAAACTGTTTTTT.

The chain is built from TRBV6-5 and TRBJ2-2, with D perhaps matching TRBD2 (6 bases). CDR1 and CDR2 from the germline V gene are MNHEY and SVGAGI. V was trimmed by 6 bases and J by 6 bases, leaving 11 bases between them. The CDR3 has 13 residues. CDR3 sequence (DNA): TGTGCCAGCAGCGGAGGGACCCCCGGGGAGCTGTTTTTT. Translating it yields CASSGGTPGELFF.

This chain connects TRBV29-1 to TRBJ1-2, with TRBD1 identical over 7 bases. The trim removed 7 bases at V and 2 bases at J, leaving 4 bases unmatched. The germline CDR1 and CDR2 sequences are SQVTM and ANQGSEA. CDR3 length equals 12 residues. CDR3 DNA sequence: TGCAGCGCCACGGGACAGAACTATGGCTACACCTTC. It translates to CSATGQNYGYTF.

The sample holds one count of this clone. This chain joins TRBV9 and TRBJ2-1; a possible D gene is TRBD2 (6 bases). Germline CDR1 and CDR2: SGDLS and YYNGEE. Deletions cut 6 bases from V and 0 bases from J, with 13 bases between. There are 15 residues in the CDR3. The CDR3 DNA reads TGTGCCAGCAAAGGAACGGGAGCCTCCTACAATGAGCAGTTCTTC. Protein: CASKGTGASYNEQFF. The full variable domain, with the rest looked up from reference TRBV9 and TRBJ2-1, is DSGVTQTPKHLITATGQRVTLRCSPRSGDLSVYWYQQSLDQGLQFLIQYYNGEERAKGNILERFSAQQFPDLHSELNLSSLELGDSALYFCASKGTGASYNEQFFGPGTRLTVL.

CDR3 sequence reads: CASSIGTGVDTQYF. DNA for the CDR3: TGTGCCAGTAGTATCGGGACAGGGGTAGATACGCAGTATTTT. The genes are TRBV19 and TRBJ2-3; 10 positions agree with TRBD1. V dropped 3 bases and J dropped 5; count of bases not matched to a gene: 2. CDR3 length: 14 residues. Germline V CDR1 and CDR2: LNHDA, SQIVND (reference sequence).

The chain has TRBV2 and TRBJ2-2; TRBD2 matches 9 bases. V dropped 5 bases and J dropped 5; count of bases not matched to a gene: 6. Germline V gives CDR1 SNHLY, CDR2 FYNNEI. CDR3 length: 15 residues. The DNA for the CDR3 is TGTGCCAGCAGTTCGGGCGGGGGGGGAACCGGGGAGCTGTTTTTT. Translated, it gives CASSSGGGGTGELFF.

The chain carries TRBV10-3 and TRBJ2-1, with 11 bases identical to TRBD2. Germline V lookup: CDR1 ENHRY, CDR2 SYGVKD. CDR3 size: 14 residues. Trimming removed 11 bases from V and 5 bases from J; junction bases left unmatched: 8. CDR3 protein: CAATPSGGNNEQFF. The DNA for the CDR3 is TGTGCCGCCACCCCTAGCGGGGGGAACAATGAGCAGTTCTTC.

This clone was seen just once. This rearrangement joins TRBV7-8 to TRBJ1-2; no firm D call. CDR1 and CDR2 from the germline V gene are SGHVS and FQNEAQ. This CDR3 spans 13 amino acids. The germline V and J ends were trimmed by 1 base and 6 bases, with 9 bases remaining between them. The CDR3 sequence: CASSLDGGHGYTF. CDR3 DNA: TGTGCCAGCAGCTTAGACGGAGGTCATGGCTACACCTTC.

This rearrangement joins TRBV5-4 to TRBJ2-2; D possibly corresponds to TRBD1 (6 bases). CDR1 SGHNT and CDR2 YYREEE come from the germline V gene (reference sequence). The germline V and J ends were trimmed by 3 bases and 3 bases, with 12 bases remaining between them. The CDR3 length is 15 residues. The CDR3 here is CASSSYREHTGELFF. CDR3 coding DNA: TGTGCCAGCAGCTCTTACAGGGAGCACACCGGGGAGCTGTTTTTT.